This record concerns one T cell receptor beta chain sequence. The antigen remains unidentified. The record originates from a study of cytomegalovirus exposure and HLA in healthy donors. General study points: Later analysis indicated greater clonal expansion among HLA-associated TCR beta chains than among equally common other chains. As a later analysis showed, a missense DCLRE1C variant was linked to trimming of TCR beta V- and J-genes.

V dropped 5 bases and J dropped 1; count of bases not matched to a gene: 7. The length of the CDR3 is 16 residues. Germline CDR1 is SNHLY and CDR2 is FYNNEI. It was with 60 Vbeta and 13 Jbeta primers that the PCR ran. TCRdb keeps only in-frame clones here, not all; method: immunoSEQ multiplex PCR. Here the sample spans 170,000 or so clones, over 75% being singletons. The material sequenced was PBMCs. This TCR was recovered from a woman aged 50 to 60 in good health and CMV-seropositive. The rearrangement uses TRBV2 and TRBJ2-7; TRBD2 aligns across 11 bases. In DNA form, the CDR3 reads TGTGCCAGCAGTAGCCCCGGGACTAGCGGTTCCTACGAGCAGTACTTC. Protein sequence: CASSSPGTSGSYEQYF.